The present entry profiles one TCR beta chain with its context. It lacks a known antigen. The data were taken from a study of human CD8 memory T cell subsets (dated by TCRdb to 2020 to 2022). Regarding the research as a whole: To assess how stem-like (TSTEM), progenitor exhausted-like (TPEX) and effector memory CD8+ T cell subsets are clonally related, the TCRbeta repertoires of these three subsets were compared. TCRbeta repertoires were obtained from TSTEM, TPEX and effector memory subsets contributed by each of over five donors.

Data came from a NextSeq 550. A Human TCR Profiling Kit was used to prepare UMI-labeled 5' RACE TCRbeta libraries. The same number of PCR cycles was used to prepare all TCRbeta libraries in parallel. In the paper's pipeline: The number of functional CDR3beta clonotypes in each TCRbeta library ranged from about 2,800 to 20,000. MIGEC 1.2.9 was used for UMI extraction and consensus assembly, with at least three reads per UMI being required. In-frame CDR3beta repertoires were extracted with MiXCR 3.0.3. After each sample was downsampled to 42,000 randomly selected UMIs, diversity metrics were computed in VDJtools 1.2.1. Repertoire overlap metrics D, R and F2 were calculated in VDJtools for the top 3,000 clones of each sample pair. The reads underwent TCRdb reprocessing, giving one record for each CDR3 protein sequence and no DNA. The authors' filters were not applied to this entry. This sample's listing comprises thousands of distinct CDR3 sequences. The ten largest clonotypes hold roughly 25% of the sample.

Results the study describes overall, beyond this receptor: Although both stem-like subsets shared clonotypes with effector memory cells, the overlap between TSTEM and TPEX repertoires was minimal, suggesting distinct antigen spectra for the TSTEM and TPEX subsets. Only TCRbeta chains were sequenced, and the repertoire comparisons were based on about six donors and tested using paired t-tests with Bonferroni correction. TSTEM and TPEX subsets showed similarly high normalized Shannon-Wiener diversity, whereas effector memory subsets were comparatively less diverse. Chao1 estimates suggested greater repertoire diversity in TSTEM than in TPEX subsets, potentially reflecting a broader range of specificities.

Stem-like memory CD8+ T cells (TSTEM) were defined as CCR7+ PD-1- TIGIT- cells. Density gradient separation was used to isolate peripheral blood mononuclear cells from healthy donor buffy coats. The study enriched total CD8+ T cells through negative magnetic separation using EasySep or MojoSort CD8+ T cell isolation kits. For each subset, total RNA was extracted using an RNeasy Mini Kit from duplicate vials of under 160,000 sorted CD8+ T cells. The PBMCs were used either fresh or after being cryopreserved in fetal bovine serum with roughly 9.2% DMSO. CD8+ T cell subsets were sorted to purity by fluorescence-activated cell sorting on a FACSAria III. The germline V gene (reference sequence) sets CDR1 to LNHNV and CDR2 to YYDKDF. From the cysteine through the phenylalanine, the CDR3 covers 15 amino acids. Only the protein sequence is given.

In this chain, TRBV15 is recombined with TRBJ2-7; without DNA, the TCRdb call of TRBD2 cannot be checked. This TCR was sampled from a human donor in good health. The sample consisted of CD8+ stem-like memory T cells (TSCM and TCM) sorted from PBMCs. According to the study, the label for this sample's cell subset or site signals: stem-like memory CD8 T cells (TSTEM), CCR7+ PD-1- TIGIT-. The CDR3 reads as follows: CATSRTGAVYDEQYF.